What follows are 28 T cell receptor beta chains derived from one specimen sequenced in a study of response to subunit inactivated influenza vaccine. TCRdb reprocessed the RT-PCR reads with MiXCR, giving one entry per CDR3 protein. The sample includes roughly 670,000 distinct CDR3 sequences, 14% seen only once; the top ten take less than 9%. This specimen was PBMCs from blood, taken less than 15 days before vaccination. The receptors stem from a man aged 50 to 59 who received an inactivated influenza vaccine.

There are a few counts of this clonotype. The CDR3 bases are TGTGCCAGCAGTTTTGGACAGGGGGCTGGAAACACCATATATTTT. As protein: CASSFGQGAGNTIYF. The gene calls are TRBV28 and TRBJ1-3; TRBD1 matches 10 bases. CDR1 MDHEN and CDR2 SYDVKM come from the germline V gene. CDR3 length equals 15 residues. The ends lost 3 bases at V and 2 bases at J; junction bases unmatched: 1.

This clonotype was detected a few times. The chain couples TRBV20-1 to TRBJ1-5; tentatively, D is TRBD1 (5 bases). This CDR3 spans 12 amino acids. Trimming left V 6 bases short and J 1 base short, with 7 bases between. CDR1 is DFQATT and CDR2 is SNEGSKA in the germline V gene (reference sequence). CDR3 DNA: TGCAGTGCAAGACAGAGCAATCAGCCCCAGCATTTT. Its translation is CSARQSNQPQHF.

This clonotype was picked up a small number of times. The chain has TRBV25-1 and TRBJ2-1, with 7 bases matching TRBD2. The junction had 9 bases not matched to a gene; V was cut back by 4 bases and J by 3 bases. Germline V gene sequence: CDR1 MGHDK, CDR2 SYGVNS. The CDR3 runs to 16 residues. The CDR3 loop reads CASSGRGSLGYNEQFF. CDR3 coding DNA: TGTGCCAGCAGTGGGCGCGGGAGCCTAGGCTACAATGAGCAGTTCTTC.

This clonotype was observed many times. This rearrangement joins TRBV12-3 or TRBV12-4 to TRBJ2-1; D tentatively reads TRBD1 or TRBD2 (5 bases each). This CDR3 is 14 amino acids long. Trimming took off 6 bases at V and 5 bases at J, with 14 bases between the two ends. The CDR3 sequence is CASRSSGTNNEQFF. In DNA form, the CDR3 reads TGTGCCAGCAGATCCTCCGGGACCAACAATGAGCAGTTCTTC.

The gene calls are TRBV28 and TRBJ2-2; D not certain. The germline V and J ends were trimmed by 8 bases and 4 bases, with 11 bases remaining between them. The CDR3 totals 13 residues. Germline CDR1 reads MDHEN; CDR2 reads SYDVKM. CDR3 in DNA: TGTGCCAGCCGCTCGGGTGTCACCGGGGAGCTGTTTTTT. This gives the protein CASRSGVTGELFF.

This clonotype has only a few counts. The gene calls are TRBV20-1 and TRBJ1-6, with 9 bases aligning to TRBD1. Looked up from germline, CDR1 is DFQATT and CDR2 is SNEGSKA (reference sequence). The V segment lost 6 bases and the J segment 7 bases; nucleotides outside the gene matches: 4. The CDR3 extends over 13 amino acids. CDR3 residues: CSATDRGNSPLHF. The CDR3 coding sequence is TGCAGTGCAACGGACAGGGGCAATTCACCCCTCCACTTT.

The chain combines TRBV11-2 with TRBJ1-2; the D is unclear. Trimming took 6 bases from V and 6 from J, leaving 11 bases between them. Germline CDR1 is SGHAT and CDR2 is FQNNGV. The CDR3 is made up of 12 amino acids. The DNA for the CDR3 is TGTGCCAGCAGAAATTTGGACCATGGCTACACCTTC. Translated, it gives CASRNLDHGYTF.

This clonotype was observed at least ten times. The chain carries TRBV19 and TRBJ1-1; a possible D gene is TRBD1 (5 bases). This CDR3 contains 12 residues. In germline, CDR1 is LNHDA, CDR2 SQIVND (reference sequence). The CDR3: CTSGTGNTEAFF. The CDR3 DNA reads as TGTACTTCCGGGACGGGGAACACTGAAGCTTTCTTT.

This clonotype turned up a few times. The chain couples TRBV3-1 to TRBJ2-1, with TRBD1 identical over 7 bases. From germline, CDR1 is LGHDT and CDR2 YNNKEL (reference sequence). The CDR3 consists of 17 residues. The V and J ends lost 0 bases and 5 bases, in that order; junction bases with no gene match: 10. This chain's CDR3 is CASSQDYVTGKNNEQFF. The CDR3 bases are TGTGCCAGCAGCCAAGATTACGTGACAGGGAAAAACAATGAGCAGTTCTTC.

This clonotype was seen repeatedly, ten times or more. J is TRBJ2-7 and V is TRBV5-6, with D tentatively TRBD1 (5 bases). V was pared by 0 bases and J by 2 bases, with 9 bases between. Per germline, CDR1 SGHDT and CDR2 YYEEEE. The CDR3 is made up of 14 amino acids. CDR3 protein: CASSLGGPTYEQYF. The CDR3 region has the DNA TGTGCCAGCAGCTTGGGGGGCCCCACCTACGAGCAGTACTTC. Based on the CDR3 plus reference TRBV5-6 and TRBJ2-7, the full variable domain is DAGVTQSPTHLIKTRGQQVTLRCSPKSGHDTVSWYQQALGQGPQFIFQYYEEEERQRGNFPDRFSGHQFPNYSSELNVNALLLGDSALYLCASSLGGPTYEQYFGPGTRLTVT.

This clonotype was found many times. The CDR3 nucleotides are TGTGCCAGCAAAACAGGAGGATCTACGCAGTATTTT. Translating it yields CASKTGGSTQYF. The chain recombines TRBV27 with TRBJ2-3; TRBD1 or TRBD2 may be the D gene (5 bases each). V lost 7 bases and J 8 bases, leaving 13 bases between the germline ends. Germline-derived CDR1 and CDR2 are MNHEY and SMNVEV (reference sequence). The CDR3 sequence is 12 residues long.

V usage is TRBV7-9 and J usage is TRBJ2-1, with D uncertain. This CDR3 has 9 amino acids. Trimming removed 11 bases at V and 7 bases at J, with 6 bases between. The germline CDR1 and CDR2 sequences are SEHNR and FQNEAQ (reference sequence). CDR3 amino acids: CAAPNEQFF. CDR3 DNA: TGTGCCGCCCCGAATGAGCAGTTCTTC.

In its sample, this clonotype was seen a few times. The chain couples TRBV29-1 to TRBJ2-2; D is ambiguous. Trimming took 4 bases from V and 6 from J, leaving 9 bases between them. This CDR3 has 12 amino acids. Germline V CDR1 and CDR2: SQVTM, ANQGSEA. The DNA for the CDR3 is TGCAGCGTTGTTGGAAAGGCCGGGGAGCTGTTTTTT. It encodes CSVVGKAGELFF.

V usage is TRBV4-1 and J usage is TRBJ1-4, with D perhaps TRBD1 (5 bases). Germline CDR1 is MGHRA and CDR2 is YSYEKL. This CDR3 contains 15 residues. V gave up 1 base and J gave up 7 bases, with 13 bases separating them. CDR3 amino acids: CASSQVPGRGEKLFF. DNA for the CDR3: TGCGCCAGCAGCCAAGTTCCGGGACGGGGTGAAAAACTGTTTTTT.

This clonotype has ten or more counts. The J gene is TRBJ1-2, the V gene TRBV20-1, with 11 bases matching TRBD1. With 6 bases clipped from V and 4 bases from J, the junction kept 7 bases outside the gene matches. The CDR3 has 14 residues. Germline V gives CDR1 DFQATT, CDR2 SNEGSKA (reference sequence). Here the CDR3 reads CSAQDRGRGYGYTF. In DNA, the CDR3 is TGCAGTGCCCAGGACAGGGGGCGAGGCTATGGCTACACCTTC.

V is TRBV10-3 and J is TRBJ2-7; D gene uncertain. Germline CDR1 reads ENHRY; CDR2 reads SYGVKD. The CDR3 consists of 14 residues. The germline V and J ends were trimmed by 3 bases and 2 bases, with 11 bases remaining between them. In DNA form, the CDR3 reads TGTGCCATCAGTGAAGGCAGAGCTGCCTACGAGCAGTACTTC. It yields the protein CAISEGRAAYEQYF.

The sample holds a few counts of this clonotype. This sequence joins TRBV10-3 and TRBJ2-2, with D possibly being TRBD1 (6 bases). Germline CDR1 is ENHRY and CDR2 is SYGVKD. The CDR3 is 16 residues long. The V gene lost 7 bases and the J gene lost 4 bases, with 19 bases spanning the gap. The CDR3 loop reads CAITSDRQAPTGELFF. DNA for the CDR3: TGTGCCATCACGTCGGACCGACAGGCACCCACCGGGGAGCTGTTTTTT.

This clonotype has a handful of counts. The genes are TRBV5-1 and TRBJ2-7, with unresolved D. With 1 base removed from V and 3 bases from J, the gap between germline ends came to 14 bases. This CDR3 has 15 amino acids. CDR1 is SGHRS and CDR2 is YFSETQ in the germline V gene. The CDR3 loop reads CASSLPDPGGYEQYF. CDR3 DNA: TGCGCCAGCAGCTTGCCAGACCCGGGTGGCTACGAGCAGTACTTC.

The count of this clonotype is one. The rearrangement uses TRBV12-2 and TRBJ2-1; the D segment call TRBD2 is taken from the table without a DNA check. TRBV12-2 is a pseudogene. The CDR3 totals 17 residues. CDR3 amino acids: CASRSNPTGPTYNEQFF. The CDR3 DNA sequence: TGTGCAAGTCGCTCCAACCCTACCGGGCCGACCTACAATGAGCAGTTCTTC.

The chain couples TRBV20-1 to TRBJ2-4; TRBD2 matches 8 bases. Germline trimming cut 3 bases from V and 6 bases from J; bases unmatched to any gene: 4. This CDR3 is 13 amino acids long. CDR1 and CDR2 from the germline V gene are DFQATT and SNEGSKA (reference sequence). Here the CDR3 reads CSASGGAGNIQYF. In nucleotides, the CDR3 is TGCAGTGCTAGCGGGGGGGCAGGAAACATTCAGTACTTC.

The chain has TRBV20-1 and TRBJ2-1; TRBD2 matches at 11 bases. Trimming took 1 base from V and 0 from J; bases not matched to a gene: 8. CDR3 length equals 18 residues. The V gene's germline CDR1 is DFQATT and CDR2 SNEGSKA (reference sequence). The CDR3, as DNA: TGCAGTGCTAGAGCGCGGGCTAGCGGGGGGAGCTCCTACAATGAGCAGTTCTTC. It translates to CSARARASGGSSYNEQFF.

The chain carries TRBV5-1 and TRBJ2-7; weak D call: TRBD2 (7 bases). Trimming removed 0 bases from V and 3 bases from J, with 19 bases in between. The CDR3 consists of 17 residues. CDR1 is SGHRS and CDR2 is YFSETQ in the germline V gene. CDR3: CASSLVFEAGHLYEQYF. CDR3 sequence (DNA): TGCGCCAGCAGCTTGGTTTTTGAAGCGGGACACCTCTACGAGCAGTACTTC.

At least ten counts were recorded for this clonotype. This sequence joins TRBV5-5 and TRBJ2-7; D is undetermined. Germline V gene lookup returns CDR1 SGHKS and CDR2 YYEKEE (reference sequence). CDR3 length equals 14 residues. Trimming removed 0 bases from V and 7 bases from J, with 14 bases in between. The CDR3 DNA reads TGTGCCAGCAGCTTGGAAGAATTTTTTGGGGAGCAGTACTTC. Protein product: CASSLEEFFGEQYF.

The chain employs TRBV18 and TRBJ2-5; 8 nucleotides align to TRBD2. Germline CDR1 and CDR2: KGHSH and LQKENI. CDR3 size: 16 residues. V shed 2 bases, J shed 2 bases, and the junction held 7 bases outside the gene matches. The CDR3 spells CASSPSLAGLQETQYF. DNA of the CDR3: TGTGCCAGCTCACCAAGTTTAGCGGGACTTCAAGAGACCCAGTACTTC.

This clonotype has more than one count but fewer than ten. This chain links TRBV6-5 with TRBJ1-1; D is uncertain. Germline-derived CDR1 and CDR2 are MNHEY and SVGAGI. This CDR3 region has 14 residues. V lost 2 bases to trimming and J lost 3 bases, with 10 bases between them. The CDR3 sequence is CASSYRSPHTEAFF. The DNA of the CDR3 is TGTGCCAGCAGTTACAGGAGCCCCCACACTGAAGCTTTCTTT.

J is TRBJ2-1 and V is TRBV6-2 or TRBV6-3, with 8 bases identical to TRBD1. This CDR3 has 14 residues. The germline CDR1 and CDR2 sequences are MNHEY and SVGEGT. With 0 bases clipped from V and 8 bases from J, the junction kept 3 bases outside the gene matches. CDR3 DNA: TGTGCCAGCAGTTACTCAGGACAGGGTTATGAGCAGTTCTTC. It translates to CASSYSGQGYEQFF.

This clonotype appeared many times. The rearrangement uses TRBV6-6 and TRBJ2-5, with 7 bases matching TRBD2. The CDR3 covers 13 residues. Germline V gene data show CDR1 as MNHNY and CDR2 as SVGAGI (reference sequence). J lost 4 bases, V lost 4 bases, and 3 bases had no gene match. CDR3 sequence: CASSWEGRETQYF. CDR3 coding DNA: TGTGCCAGCAGTTGGGAGGGACGAGAGACCCAGTACTTC.

The CDR3 DNA follows: TGTGCCAGCAGCTTAGTCGGGACTAGCGGGGGGGCCCCCAATGAGCAGTTCTTC. The encoded protein is CASSLVGTSGGAPNEQFF. The chain employs TRBV11-2 and TRBJ2-1; 16 bases are shared with TRBD2. CDR1 and CDR2 (germline): SGHAT, FQNNGV. The junction had 6 bases not matched to a gene; V was cut back by 1 base and J by 6 bases. CDR3 length: 18 amino acids.